A single sample gave rise to the 15 T cell receptor beta chains below, sequenced in a study of blood T cell repertoires in COVID-19. Sequencing used immunoSEQ multiplex PCR; TCRdb keeps in-frame clones, though not all of them. The data show 170,000 or so clones, roughly 85% seen once. The sample taken for sequencing was peripheral blood. These receptors all stem from a woman aged 70 to 79 with acute or convalescent COVID-19.

V gene TRBV7-9 combines with J gene TRBJ1-1; the D gene is possibly TRBD1 (6 bases). The germline V and J ends were trimmed by 5 bases and 1 base, with 11 bases remaining between them. The CDR3 loop spans 14 amino acids. Germline lookup yields CDR1 SEHNR and CDR2 FQNEAQ (reference sequence). The CDR3: CASSHQGRNTEAFF. CDR3 nucleotides: TGTGCCAGCAGCCACCAGGGGCGGAACACTGAAGCTTTCTTT. The full variable domain, in which reference TRBV7-9 and TRBJ1-1 provide the parts outside the CDR3, is DTGVSQNPRHKITKRGQNVTFRCDPISEHNRLYWYRQTLGQGPEFLTYFQNEAQLEKSRLLSDRFSAERPKGSFSTLEIQRTEQGDSAMYLCASSHQGRNTEAFFGQGTRLTVV.

This clone was seen a few times. CDR3 bases: TGTGCCTGGAGTCCCCCAAATCAGGCTGGCTACACCTTC. Translated: CAWSPPNQAGYTF. The rearrangement uses TRBV30 and TRBJ1-2; no firm D call. Germline V gives CDR1 GTSNPN, CDR2 SVGIG (reference sequence). CDR3 length: 13 residues. The germline V and J ends were trimmed by 2 bases and 7 bases, with 14 bases remaining between them. Filled out from reference TRBV30 and TRBJ1-2, the complete variable domain reads SQTIHQWPATLVQPVGSPLSLECTVEGTSNPNLYWYRQAAGRGLQLLFYSVGIGQISSEVPQNLSASRPQDRQFILSSKKLLLSDSGFYLCAWSPPNQAGYTFGSGTRLTVV.

V gene TRBV2 combines with J gene TRBJ1-6; D gene unclear. Germline V gene data show CDR1 as SNHLY and CDR2 as FYNNEI. Trimming stripped 6 bases from V and 5 bases from J, with 14 bases between. This CDR3 has 15 amino acids. CDR3 in amino acids: CASRFEGLDNSPLHF. The CDR3 DNA is TGTGCCAGCAGATTCGAAGGACTGGATAATTCACCCCTCCACTTT.

The chain combines TRBV7-3 with TRBJ2-7; TRBD1 agrees at 7 bases. Germline V gives CDR1 SGHTA, CDR2 FQGTGA. V trimming: 5 bases; J trimming: 3 bases; junction bases outside the gene matches: 7. The CDR3 length is 14 residues. As DNA, the CDR3 is TGTGCCAGCAGCCCAGGACAGGCCAGCTACGAGCAGTACTTC. It yields the protein CASSPGQASYEQYF.

This chain links TRBV2 with TRBJ2-7, with a tentative D call TRBD1 (5 bases). V lost 5 bases and J lost 4, with 18 bases in between. The CDR3 contains 15 residues. CDR1 is SNHLY and CDR2 is FYNNEI in the germline V gene. Here the CDR3 DNA reads TGTGCCAGCAGTTCCCCGGAAGAGCCAGGGTACGAGCAGTACTTC. It yields the protein CASSSPEEPGYEQYF.

V gene TRBV20-1 combines with J gene TRBJ2-1; D remains ambiguous. CDR1 is DFQATT, CDR2 SNEGSKA, per germline (reference sequence). The CDR3 has 13 amino acids. With 3 bases removed from V and 9 bases from J, the gap between germline ends came to 15 bases. This CDR3 is CSASVTLPGEQFF. The CDR3, as DNA: TGCAGTGCTAGTGTTACTCTACCTGGTGAGCAGTTCTTC.

The table lists this clone with a count of one. This chain uses TRBV24-1 with TRBJ1-2; TRBD1 agrees at 7 bases. Germline CDR1 and CDR2: KGHDR and SFDVKD. The CDR3 contains 15 residues. V lost 4 bases and J lost 6; bases outside the gene matches: 10. CDR3 in DNA: TGTGCCACCAGTGACTCCCGGGACAGAGTCCATGGCTACACCTTC. It translates to CATSDSRDRVHGYTF.

This chain joins TRBV11-2 and TRBJ2-3; the D gene is possibly TRBD1 (5 bases). V lost 1 base to trimming and J lost 4 bases, with 15 bases between them. The germline V gene encodes CDR1 SGHAT and CDR2 FQNNGV. The CDR3 runs to 16 residues. CDR3 coding DNA: TGTGCCAGCAGCTTAGGGCTAGTGGTCAGGGCAGATACGCAGTATTTT. Its translation is CASSLGLVVRADTQYF.

The table lists this clone with a few counts. V gene TRBV9 combines with J gene TRBJ2-3; D uncertain. The CDR3 is 13 residues long. Germline values: CDR1 SGDLS, CDR2 YYNGEE. The ends were cut back, 3 bases at V and 3 bases at J, with 8 bases in the middle. The CDR3 here is CASSALRTDTQYF. DNA for the CDR3: TGTGCCAGCAGCGCGCTGCGGACAGATACGCAGTATTTT. Drawing the rest from reference TRBV9 and TRBJ2-3, the complete variable domain is DSGVTQTPKHLITATGQRVTLRCSPRSGDLSVYWYQQSLDQGLQFLIQYYNGEERAKGNILERFSAQQFPDLHSELNLSSLELGDSALYFCASSALRTDTQYFGPGTRLTVL.

The chain links TRBV7-3 to TRBJ2-3, with D perhaps matching TRBD1 (5 bases). V gave up 1 base and J gave up 10 bases, with 9 bases separating them. Germline-derived CDR1 and CDR2 are SGHTA and FQGTGA. The CDR3 runs to 12 residues. The CDR3 sequence is CASSLKGNPQYF. DNA for the CDR3: TGTGCCAGCAGCTTAAAGGGGAATCCGCAGTATTTT.

The chain has TRBV5-8 and TRBJ2-3, with 8 bases aligning to TRBD2. The CDR3 has 16 residues. V shed 4 bases, J shed 5 bases, and the junction held 12 bases outside the gene matches. Germline lookup yields CDR1 SGHTS and CDR2 YDEGEE. The CDR3 reads CASSRGRLAGLDTQYF. The CDR3 nucleotides are TGTGCCAGCAGCCGGGGGCGGCTAGCGGGCTTAGATACGCAGTATTTT.

V and J are TRBV7-6 and TRBJ2-5; 7 nucleotides line up with TRBD2. V was pared by 2 bases and J by 5 bases, with 11 bases of the junction left unmatched. The CDR3 covers 16 residues. Germline CDR1 is SGHVS and CDR2 is FNYEAQ. The CDR3 nucleotides are TGTGCCAGCAGCTTAAGTTCACTGGGAGGGGTGGAGACCCAGTACTTC. Translation gives CASSLSSLGGVETQYF.

This chain links TRBV5-5 with TRBJ2-1; 13 bases match TRBD2. J was trimmed by 6 bases and V by 4 bases; bases with no gene match: 13. Germline CDR1 SGHKS, CDR2 YYEKEE (reference sequence). The CDR3 loop spans 18 amino acids. CDR3: CASSRGLAGEISGNEQFF. CDR3 bases: TGTGCCAGCAGCCGAGGACTAGCGGGAGAGATATCGGGCAATGAGCAGTTCTTC.

The rearrangement links TRBV5-4 to TRBJ1-2; D unclear. Germline V gene sequence: CDR1 SGHNT, CDR2 YYREEE (reference sequence). V was cut by 1 base and J by 0 bases, with 10 bases left in between. The CDR3 covers 15 residues. DNA of the CDR3: TGTGCCAGCAGCTTGAACCCGGGAGCTAACTATGGCTACACCTTC. Its translation is CASSLNPGANYGYTF.

This sequence joins TRBV9 and TRBJ1-6, with TRBD1 matching 8 bases. The CDR3 has 16 residues. Unmatched junction bases numbered 8, after V lost 3 bases and J lost 6 bases. Germline V lookup: CDR1 SGDLS, CDR2 YYNGEE. This CDR3 is CASSERQGPSNSPLHF. The CDR3 DNA reads as TGTGCCAGCAGCGAGCGACAGGGGCCTAGTAATTCACCCCTCCACTTT.